One and the same sample provided the 30 T cell receptor beta chains below, sequenced in a study of prognosis after radiotherapy for stage I lung cancer. The study amplified the TCR beta CDR3 region from genomic DNA. This amplification was carried out by two rounds of multiplex PCR. Amplification during the initial PCR round employed primers specific to each TRBV and TRBJ gene. TCRdb analysed the multiplex PCR reads with MiXCR anew, one entry per CDR3 protein. The sample contains about 16,000 distinct CDR3 sequences, around 29% of which appear only once. The sample in question was PBMCs, obtained before or after stereotactic body radiation therapy (not recorded which). The origin of the receptors is a donor aged 50 or older with non-small cell lung cancer.

Note on this clonotype: A far larger clone differs by one base, so this is likely a read error. This chain uses TRBV6-2 or TRBV6-3 with TRBJ2-7, with D possibly called TRBD1 or TRBD2 (7 bases each). V lost 7 bases to trimming and J lost 6 bases, with 22 bases between them. CDR1 and CDR2 (germline): MNHEY, SVGEGT. The CDR3 loop spans 15 amino acids. The CDR3 sequence: CASIEAGTVTSEQYF. DNA for the CDR3: TGTGCCAGCATTGAAGCGGGGACAGTTACTTCCGAGCAGTACTTC.

As for this clonotype: A read error is likely here: a far larger clone is one base away. This chain connects TRBV3-1 to TRBJ2-5, with D perhaps given as TRBD1 or TRBD2 (5 bases each). The J call may be faulty, since TRBJ2-1 better matches the DNA end. This CDR3 is 20 amino acids long. Germline CDR1 is LGHDT and CDR2 is YNNKEL (reference sequence). CDR3 sequence (DNA): TGTGCCAGCAGCCAAGCTCCCGGGACCGGAAGGATTCTATCCTGCAATGAGCAGTTCTTC. Protein product: CASSQAPGTGRILSCNEQFF.

This clonotype ranks as medium-sized. J is TRBJ1-3 and V is TRBV6-5; D is uncertain. Germline V gives CDR1 MNHEY, CDR2 SVGAGI. V was clipped by 0 bases and J by 5 bases, with 14 bases between them. The CDR3 sequence is 16 residues long. The chain's CDR3 is CASSYSIETARNTIYF. In DNA form, the CDR3 reads TGTGCCAGCAGTTACTCGATCGAGACGGCGAGAAACACCATATATTTT.

In the case of this clonotype: One junction end disagrees with the germline gene, perhaps due to a read error. V is TRBV6-1 and J is TRBJ2-7; 7 nucleotides match TRBD1. The CDR3 covers 15 residues. Germline CDR1 is MNHNS and CDR2 is SASEGT. The CDR3 sequence is CAISKGQAASYEQYF. CDR3 nucleotide sequence: TGTGCCATCAGTAAAGGACAGGCGGCTTCCTACGAGCAGTACTTC.

This clonotype was found many times. The chain employs TRBV19 and TRBJ2-2, with 10 bases that match TRBD2. J was trimmed by 3 bases and V by 7 bases; bases with no gene match: 11. The length of the CDR3 is 17 residues. The germline V gene encodes CDR1 LNHDA and CDR2 SQIVND (reference sequence). The CDR3 coding sequence is TGTGCCAGTATACCTAGCGGGAGAAGGTTGGACACCGGGGAGCTGTTTTTT. Its protein is CASIPSGRRLDTGELFF.

Many counts were recorded for this clonotype. The CDR3 region is CASSRFGQDPYEQYF. CDR3 in DNA: TGCGCCAGCAGCCGCTTCGGACAGGACCCCTACGAGCAGTACTTC. V gene TRBV4-1 combines with J gene TRBJ2-7; 7 bases align to TRBD1. Germline trimming cut 4 bases from V and 2 bases from J; bases unmatched to any gene: 8. Germline CDR1 is MGHRA and CDR2 is YSYEKL. This CDR3 has 15 residues.

This clonotype was observed at least ten times. The chain joins TRBV6-1 to TRBJ1-5; no clear D gene. This CDR3 has 13 residues. Germline-derived CDR1 and CDR2 are MNHNS and SASEGT. Deletions cut 5 bases from V and 3 bases from J, with 8 bases between. CDR3 nucleotides: TGTGCCAGCAGTCTCAGTGACAATCAGCCCCAGCATTTT. It specifies CASSLSDNQPQHF.

This clonotype was recorded many times. The CDR3 DNA reads as TGTGCCTGGAGTGCCTGGGACGATAGGTATGGCTACACCTTC. Translated: CAWSAWDDRYGYTF. This chain joins TRBV30 and TRBJ1-2, with D perhaps matching TRBD1 (5 bases). CDR1 and CDR2 (germline): GTSNPN, SVGIG (reference sequence). V lost 1 base and J lost 5, with 14 bases in between. This CDR3 is built from 14 residues. Full variable domain (missing parts from reference TRBV30 and TRBJ1-2): SQTIHQWPATLVQPVGSPLSLECTVEGTSNPNLYWYRQAAGRGLQLLFYSVGIGQISSEVPQNLSASRPQDRQFILSSKKLLLSDSGFYLCAWSAWDDRYGYTFGSGTRLTVV.

This clonotype was picked up many times. This rearrangement joins TRBV5-1 to TRBJ1-6; tentative D call: TRBD1 (6 bases). The CDR3 has 15 amino acids. Germline-derived CDR1 and CDR2 are SGHRS and YFSETQ. The V and J ends lost 0 bases and 10 bases respectively, with 14 bases between them. The CDR3 protein is CASSLVPGVFSPLHF. The DNA of the CDR3 is TGCGCCAGCAGCTTGGTGCCAGGGGTCTTCTCACCCCTCCACTTT.

In its sample, this clonotype was seen many times. J is TRBJ2-3 and V is TRBV4-2; TRBD1 or TRBD2 may be the D gene (5 bases each). This CDR3 has 15 amino acids. V was trimmed by 1 base and J by 5 bases, leaving 13 bases between them. Germline V gene lookup returns CDR1 LGHNA and CDR2 YNFKEQ. In DNA form, the CDR3 reads TGTGCCAGCAGCCAAGGGACACTAGAAGTAGATACGCAGTATTTT. Translated, it gives CASSQGTLEVDTQYF.

There are many counts of this clonotype. This chain joins TRBV3-2 and TRBJ2-5. TRBV3-2 is a pseudogene. This CDR3 has 12 residues. In DNA, the CDR3 is TGTGCCAGCAGCCAAGGATTGGAGGCCCAGTACTTC. It translates to CASSQGLEAQYF.

This clonotype was seen repeatedly, ten times or more. The gene calls are TRBV15 and TRBJ1-4, with D unclear. V was trimmed by 0 bases and J by 1 base, leaving 6 bases between them. The CDR3 contains 15 residues. In germline, CDR1 is LNHNV, CDR2 YYDKDF (reference sequence). The CDR3 DNA reads as TGTGCCACCAGCAGAGATGGAAAAACTAATGAAAAACTGTTTTTT. Translated: CATSRDGKTNEKLFF.

As to this clonotype: A far larger clone differs by one base, so this is likely a read error. This chain joins TRBV6-5 and TRBJ2-7; 8 bases agree with TRBD2. The CDR3 has 15 residues. The germline V gene has CDR1 MNHEY and CDR2 SVGAGI. As DNA, the CDR3 is TGTGCCAGCACGGCGGGAGCGGGAGTGTTCAACGAGGAGTACTTC. Translation: CASTAGAGVFNEEYF.

This clonotype was seen at least ten times. The chain recombines TRBV6-1 with TRBJ1-5, with D hard to call. Germline V gives CDR1 MNHNS, CDR2 SASEGT. The V and J ends lost 2 bases and 2 bases respectively, with 10 bases between them. This CDR3 comprises 15 residues. The CDR3 is CASSELGSGNQPQHF. The CDR3 DNA follows: TGTGCCAGCAGTGAATTGGGTAGCGGCAATCAGCCCCAGCATTTT.

As regards this clonotype: A far larger clone is off by one base, so a read error is likely. The chain has TRBV6-4 and TRBJ2-7; D not certain. The CDR3 spans 16 residues. V shed 6 bases and J shed 0 bases, with 18 bases lying between them. Germline values: CDR1 MRHNA, CDR2 SNTAGT. In DNA, the CDR3 is TGTGCCAGCAGCCCCTCTTTGGGTAGCTCCTCCTACGAGCAGTACTTC. It codes for CASSPSLGSSSYEQYF.

This clonotype has ten or more counts. This chain links TRBV25-1 with TRBJ2-3; no definite D call. This CDR3 comprises 11 residues. Trimming took 3 bases from V and 4 from J, leaving 2 bases between them. Germline V CDR1 and CDR2: MGHDK, SYGVNS. The CDR3: CASSDPDTQYF. The CDR3 coding sequence is TGTGCCAGCAGTGACCCAGATACGCAGTATTTT.

In this sample, this clonotype is medium-sized. The V gene is TRBV4-3, the J gene TRBJ2-1; no firm D call. Germline CDR1 is LGHNA and CDR2 is YSLEER. The CDR3 is 13 amino acids. Deletions cut 0 bases from V and 5 bases from J, with 5 bases between. This CDR3 reads CASSQDLNNEQFF. CDR3 nucleotide sequence: TGCGCCAGCAGCCAAGATTTGAACAATGAGCAGTTCTTC.

This clonotype was seen ten or more times. J is TRBJ1-5 and V is TRBV19; possibly TRBD1 for D (6 bases). The germline V and J ends were trimmed by 6 bases and 6 bases, with 18 bases remaining between them. Looked up from germline, CDR1 is LNHDA and CDR2 is SQIVND (reference sequence). The CDR3 spans 15 residues. The DNA for the CDR3 is TGTGCCAGTAGGCCACGGGGGGCAGCGAGTCAGCCCCAGCATTTT. This gives the protein CASRPRGAASQPQHF.

This clonotype has a count of ten or more. The chain joins TRBV12-3 or TRBV12-4 to TRBJ2-5, with no clear D. This CDR3 has 11 residues. With 6 bases removed from V and 5 bases from J, the gap between germline ends came to 7 bases. The CDR3 reads CASSHGETQYF. Written as DNA, the CDR3 is TGTGCCAGCAGCCACGGGGAGACCCAGTACTTC.

This clonotype has at least ten counts. The chain carries TRBV4-1 and TRBJ1-4, with D possibly TRBD1 on 6 matching bases. This CDR3 has 15 residues. The germline V gene encodes CDR1 MGHRA and CDR2 YSYEKL. The ends were cut back, 1 base at V and 5 bases at J, with 11 bases in the middle. The chain's CDR3 is CASSQAGGQNEKLFF. Here the CDR3 DNA reads TGCGCCAGCAGCCAAGCGGGGGGGCAGAATGAAAAACTGTTTTTT.

This clonotype rates as medium-sized. The chain uses TRBV20-1 and TRBJ2-3; 7 nucleotides line up with TRBD2. V shed 0 bases, J shed 2 bases, and the junction held 8 bases outside the gene matches. Germline V lookup: CDR1 DFQATT, CDR2 SNEGSKA (reference sequence). The CDR3 contains 16 residues. The CDR3 protein is CSARDLAEVITDTQYF. The CDR3 DNA is TGCAGTGCTAGAGACCTAGCGGAAGTTATCACAGATACGCAGTATTTT.

This clonotype has more than one count but fewer than ten. This likely stems from a read error, as it lies one base from a far larger clone. The CDR3 spells CASSSSVGGGNQPQHF. CDR3 in DNA: TGTGCCAGCAGTTCCTCGGTAGGGGGAGGCAATCAGCCCCAGCATTTT. The V call is TRBV6-2 or TRBV6-3, the J call TRBJ1-5; maybe TRBD1 (6 bases). V gave up 4 bases and J gave up 2 bases, with 15 bases separating them. CDR3 length: 16 residues. Germline loops: CDR1 MNHEY, CDR2 SVGEGT.

This clonotype was recorded many times. The genes are TRBV19 and TRBJ1-2, with 7 bases matching TRBD1. The germline CDR1 and CDR2 sequences are LNHDA and SQIVND (reference sequence). The CDR3 runs to 15 residues. Trimming removed 7 bases from V and 1 base from J; junction bases left unmatched: 9. The CDR3 DNA reads as TGTGCCAGTACCATAATCGGGGACAGTAACTATGGCTACACCTTC. This codes for CASTIIGDSNYGYTF.

This clonotype was observed many times. This chain uses TRBV10-3 with TRBJ1-1, with D perhaps TRBD1 (5 bases). The germline gives CDR1 ENHRY, CDR2 SYGVKD. V was shortened by 7 bases and J by 4 bases, with 19 bases between the two germline ends. This CDR3 has 15 amino acids. The CDR3 nucleotides are TGTGCCATCAAACGGACGAGGGCAGGGAGCACTGAAGCTTTCTTT. Translating gives CAIKRTRAGSTEAFF.

The rearrangement uses TRBV6-1 and TRBJ1-1; D remains unclear. The V end was cut by 4 bases, the J end by 0 bases, with 18 bases between. The germline V gene encodes CDR1 MNHNS and CDR2 SASEGT. This CDR3 region has 17 residues. In DNA, the CDR3 is TGTGCCAGCAGTGCCCCCCCGGTAGGATCGATGAACACTGAAGCTTTCTTT. It yields the protein CASSAPPVGSMNTEAFF.

This clonotype appeared many times. CDR3 sequence: CASSFGDTQYF. CDR3 nucleotide sequence: TGTGCCAGCAGCTTCGGAGATACGCAGTATTTT. The chain is built from TRBV11-2 and TRBJ2-3; D remains ambiguous. V dropped 3 bases and J dropped 5 bases, with 3 bases sitting between them. The CDR3 is made up of 11 amino acids. Per the germline V gene, CDR1 is SGHAT and CDR2 is FQNNGV.

This clonotype has at least ten counts. The chain has TRBV5-1 and TRBJ2-7, with TRBD2 as a possible D gene (6 bases). This CDR3 region has 13 residues. From germline, CDR1 is SGHRS and CDR2 YFSETQ. Trimming removed 4 bases at V and 0 bases at J, with 8 bases between. The CDR3 is CASSGRPSYEQYF. For the CDR3, the DNA is TGCGCCAGCAGCGGGAGGCCCTCCTACGAGCAGTACTTC.

There are many counts of this clonotype. This chain joins TRBV2 and TRBJ2-1; D may be TRBD2 (5 bases). This CDR3 has 14 residues. Per germline, CDR1 SNHLY and CDR2 FYNNEI. The V end was cut by 6 bases, the J end by 0 bases, with 9 bases between. CDR3 nucleotide sequence: TGTGCCAGCAGCACGGGGAGCTCCTACAATGAGCAGTTCTTC. Encoded protein: CASSTGSSYNEQFF.

This clonotype was counted at least ten times. The chain employs TRBV10-3 and TRBJ1-1; D is unresolved. The V gene lost 0 bases and the J gene lost 6 bases, with 8 bases spanning the gap. The germline V gene has CDR1 ENHRY and CDR2 SYGVKD. The CDR3 loop spans 13 amino acids. This CDR3 is CAISESGVAEAFF. CDR3 nucleotides: TGTGCCATCAGTGAGTCCGGGGTGGCTGAAGCTTTCTTT.

The rearrangement uses TRBV6-1 and TRBJ1-6; D is ambiguous. V shed 7 bases and J shed 10 bases, with 17 bases lying between them. This CDR3 has 14 amino acids. Germline CDR1 MNHNS, CDR2 SASEGT. As DNA, the CDR3 is TGTGCCAGCATACGGGGTGCCGGCAACTCACCCCTCCACTTT. Translation gives CASIRGAGNSPLHF.